This record covers a single T cell receptor beta chain. Its cognate antigen is unknown. This CDR3 has 15 amino acids. V was shortened by 0 bases and J by 0 bases, with 9 bases between the two germline ends. In germline, CDR1 is MNHEY, CDR2 SVGEGT. This sample is part of a study of T cell responses to AZD1222 COVID-19 vaccine. Regarding the study as a whole: Sampled repertoires all dated from after the peak T cell response.

The data were produced by immunoSEQ multiplex PCR, yet TCRdb's version contains in-frame clones alone and is incomplete. The sample contains 140,000 to 150,000 clones, about 94% of which appear only once. The clonotype comes from an adult in good health. This material consisted of peripheral blood, taken on day 0 of AZD1222 vaccination. The chain employs TRBV6-2 or TRBV6-3 and TRBJ2-7; D gene uncertain. CDR3 residues: CASSYSTPSSYEQYF. CDR3 bases: TGTGCCAGCAGTTACTCGACACCGAGCTCCTACGAGCAGTACTTC.